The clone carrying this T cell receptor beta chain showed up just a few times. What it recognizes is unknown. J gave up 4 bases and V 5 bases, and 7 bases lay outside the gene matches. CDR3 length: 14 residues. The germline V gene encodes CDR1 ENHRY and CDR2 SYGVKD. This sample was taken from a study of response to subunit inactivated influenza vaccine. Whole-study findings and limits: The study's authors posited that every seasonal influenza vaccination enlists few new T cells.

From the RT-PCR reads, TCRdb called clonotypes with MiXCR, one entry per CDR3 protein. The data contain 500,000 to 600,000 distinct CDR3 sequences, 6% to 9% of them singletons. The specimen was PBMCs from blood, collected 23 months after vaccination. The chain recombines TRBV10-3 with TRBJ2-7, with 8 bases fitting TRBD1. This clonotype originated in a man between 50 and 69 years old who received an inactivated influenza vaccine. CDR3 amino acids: CAISPGQDPYEQYF. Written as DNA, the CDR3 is TGTGCCATCAGTCCGGGACAGGACCCATACGAGCAGTACTTC.